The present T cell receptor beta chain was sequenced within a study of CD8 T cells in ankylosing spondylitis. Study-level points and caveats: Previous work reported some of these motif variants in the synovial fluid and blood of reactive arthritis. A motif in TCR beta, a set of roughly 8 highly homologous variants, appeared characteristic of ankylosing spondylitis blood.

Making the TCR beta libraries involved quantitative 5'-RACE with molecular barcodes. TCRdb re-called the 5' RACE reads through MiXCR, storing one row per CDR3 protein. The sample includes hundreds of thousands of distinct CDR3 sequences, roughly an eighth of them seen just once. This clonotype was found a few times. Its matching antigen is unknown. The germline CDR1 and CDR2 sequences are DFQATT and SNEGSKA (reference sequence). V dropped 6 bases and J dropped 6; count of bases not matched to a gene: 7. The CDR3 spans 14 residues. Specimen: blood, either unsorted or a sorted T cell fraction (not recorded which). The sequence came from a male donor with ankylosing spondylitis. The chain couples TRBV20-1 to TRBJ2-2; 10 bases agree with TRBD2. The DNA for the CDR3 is TGCAGTGCGGCTAGCGGGAGTGTAGCCGGGGAGCTGTTTTTT. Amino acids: CSAASGSVAGELFF.